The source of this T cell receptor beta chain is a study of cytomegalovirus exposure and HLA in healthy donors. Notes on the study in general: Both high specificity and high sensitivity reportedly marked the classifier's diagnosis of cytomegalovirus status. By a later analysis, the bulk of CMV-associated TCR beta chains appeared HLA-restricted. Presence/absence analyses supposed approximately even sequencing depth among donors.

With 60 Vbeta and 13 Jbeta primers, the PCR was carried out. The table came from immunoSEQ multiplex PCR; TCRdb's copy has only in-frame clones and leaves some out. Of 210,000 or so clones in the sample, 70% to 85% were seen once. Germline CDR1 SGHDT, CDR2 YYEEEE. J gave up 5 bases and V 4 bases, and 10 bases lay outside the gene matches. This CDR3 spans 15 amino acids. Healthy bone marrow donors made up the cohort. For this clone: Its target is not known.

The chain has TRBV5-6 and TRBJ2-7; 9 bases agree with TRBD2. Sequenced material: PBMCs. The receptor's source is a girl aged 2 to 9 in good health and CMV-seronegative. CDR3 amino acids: CASSPMGLAIHEQYF. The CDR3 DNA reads TGTGCCAGCAGCCCTATGGGACTAGCTATACACGAGCAGTACTTC. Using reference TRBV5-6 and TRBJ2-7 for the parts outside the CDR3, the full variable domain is DAGVTQSPTHLIKTRGQQVTLRCSPKSGHDTVSWYQQALGQGPQFIFQYYEEEERQRGNFPDRFSGHQFPNYSSELNVNALLLGDSALYLCASSPMGLAIHEQYFGPGTRLTVT.